The present T cell receptor (beta chain) was sequenced within a study of T-cell reconstitution after alpha-beta-depleted transplantation in children. As it was prepared, the TCRbeta library received unique molecular identifiers. TCRdb reprocessed the PCR reads via MiXCR and lists one record per CDR3 protein. The sample carries a few hundred thousand distinct CDR3 sequences, more than 20% recorded once. This clonotype has only a few counts. No antigen is known for it. Study findings and constraints: At one year after transplant, newly produced T cells mostly accounted for T-cell counts and diversity. Surviving recipient T cells and thymic progenitors underlay high day-60 TCRbeta diversity in some patients. Reportedly, roughly two months post-transplant, alpha-beta T cells arose from several hundred expanded graft clones.

Germline V gene data show CDR1 as DFQATT and CDR2 as SNEGSKA (reference sequence). The length of the CDR3 is 13 residues. V gave up 3 bases and J gave up 4 bases, with 12 bases separating them. The sequence was collected from a boy younger than two with Wiskott-Aldrich syndrome, due to receive a stem cell transplant. The sample in question was PBMCs, obtained before TCRalphabeta/CD19-depleted stem cell transplant. The rearrangement uses TRBV20-1 and TRBJ2-5, with D possibly TRBD2 on 6 matching bases. This CDR3 is CSARGRELETQYF. The DNA for the CDR3 is TGCAGTGCTAGGGGACGGGAGCTAGAGACCCAGTACTTC.